The 25 T cell receptor beta chains below all came from one sample that was sequenced in a study of T cells in Graves' hyperthyroidism and ophthalmopathy. Template material for amplifying TCR beta CDR3 regions consisted of RNA transcripts. A first-round RT-PCR of the TCR CDR3 used the HTBI primer set. TCRdb ran MiXCR on the multiplex PCR reads and lists one entry per CDR3 protein. Seen here are approximately 410,000 distinct CDR3 sequences, approximately 14% observed once, and the top ten hold 5% to 6%. Sequences were obtained from blood. The receptors were gathered from a young woman with Graves' hyperthyroidism.

J is TRBJ2-7 and V is TRBV7-2, with 7 bases identical to TRBD2. Losses at the gene ends were 5 bases for V and 0 bases for J; bases not matched to a gene: 4. The CDR3 runs 14 residues. Germline V lookup: CDR1 SGHTA, CDR2 FQGNSA. DNA of the CDR3: TGTGCCAGCAGCCAAACTAGCGACTCCTACGAGCAGTACTTC. This sequence encodes CASSQTSDSYEQYF.

This clonotype was picked up many times. The chain links TRBV9 to TRBJ1-2; D gene uncertain. Germline V lookup: CDR1 SGDLS, CDR2 YYNGEE. This CDR3 region has 14 residues. V shed 4 bases and J shed 2 bases, with 12 bases lying between them. The DNA of the CDR3 is TGTGCCAGCAGCCCGCAGACGGAGAACTATGGCTACACCTTC. It specifies CASSPQTENYGYTF.

This clonotype was detected a few times. The chain employs TRBV20-1 and TRBJ1-3; weak D call: TRBD1 (5 bases). The V end was cut by 6 bases, the J end by 0 bases, with 12 bases between. CDR1 is DFQATT, CDR2 SNEGSKA, per germline (reference sequence). CDR3 size: 14 residues. DNA of the CDR3: TGCAGTGCATGGGACGCCTTCTCTGGAAACACCATATATTTT. This encodes CSAWDAFSGNTIYF.

This clonotype was seen a handful of times. A much larger clone lies a single base off, so this may be a read error. CDR3 region: CASSEGLAGTDTQHF. The CDR3 nucleotides are TGTGCCAGCAGTGAAGGACTAGCGGGAACAGATACGCAGCATTTT. V is TRBV2 and J is TRBJ2-3; D ambiguous. The J call is in doubt because the DNA end fits TRBJ1-5 better. This CDR3 region has 15 residues. CDR1 is SNHLY and CDR2 is FYNNEI in the germline V gene.

This clonotype was counted ten times or more. The chain carries TRBV12-3 or TRBV12-4 and TRBJ2-1; the D is unclear. V gave up 8 bases and J gave up 8 bases, with 13 bases separating them. The CDR3 has 12 amino acids. DNA for the CDR3: TGTGCCAGCGCCTTTGCTCGCGATGAGCAGTTCTTC. Amino acids: CASAFARDEQFF.

V usage is TRBV12-5 and J usage is TRBJ2-3; possible D gene TRBD2, 5 bases. The length of the CDR3 is 14 residues. CDR1 and CDR2 from the germline V gene are LGHNT and FRNRAP. Trimming removed 2 bases at V and 3 bases at J, with 9 bases between. The CDR3 is CASGLTPGTDTQYF. CDR3 nucleotide sequence: TGTGCTAGTGGTTTGACCCCGGGGACAGATACGCAGTATTTT.

The table lists this clonotype with a few counts. The chain links TRBV28 to TRBJ2-5; 7 nucleotides align to TRBD1. V shed 5 bases and J 3 bases; nucleotides not matched to a gene: 9. The CDR3 extends over 15 amino acids. CDR1 is MDHEN and CDR2 is SYDVKM in the germline V gene. CDR3: CASSLGTENKETQYF. The CDR3 DNA is TGTGCCAGCAGTCTCGGGACAGAAAATAAAGAGACCCAGTACTTC.

This clonotype has at least ten counts. The rearrangement links TRBV28 to TRBJ2-5, with a weak D call TRBD1 (8 bases). The CDR3 is 15 amino acids. CDR1 MDHEN and CDR2 SYDVKM come from the germline V gene. V was clipped by 5 bases and J by 5 bases, with 18 bases between them. This CDR3 reads CASSEIGQGGETQYF. The CDR3 DNA reads TGTGCCAGCAGTGAGATCGGACAGGGAGGGGAGACCCAGTACTTC. The whole variable domain, filled in from reference TRBV28 and TRBJ2-5, reads DVKVTQSSRYLVKRTGEKVFLECVQDMDHENMFWYRQDPGLGLRLIYFSYDVKMKEKGDIPEGYSVSREKKERFSLILESASTNQTSMYLCASSEIGQGGETQYFGPGTRLLVL.

Note on this clonotype: Being one base from a much bigger clone, this may be a read error. Given the absence of the conserved phenylalanine or tryptophan at the CDR3 end, a read error is likely. The V gene is TRBV28, the J gene TRBJ1-6; maybe TRBD1 (6 bases). With 10 bases removed from V and 7 bases from J, the gap between germline ends came to 20 bases. The CDR3 has 15 amino acids. Germline CDR1 MDHEN, CDR2 SYDVKM. CDR3 sequence reads: CAIYGDGTRNSPLHS. CDR3 nucleotides: TGTGCCATTTATGGGGATGGGACAAGGAATTCACCCCTCCACTCT.

V is TRBV6-1 and J is TRBJ2-7; D is perhaps TRBD2 (6 bases). The V gene lost 5 bases and the J gene lost 3 bases, with 14 bases spanning the gap. Looked up from germline, CDR1 is MNHNS and CDR2 is SASEGT. This CDR3 comprises 14 residues. CDR3 region: CASSPRENFYEQYF. CDR3 bases: TGTGCCAGCAGTCCCCGGGAGAACTTCTACGAGCAGTACTTC.

The V call is TRBV27, the J call TRBJ2-1; no firm D call. V was cut by 3 bases and J by 0 bases, with 9 bases left in between. CDR1 and CDR2 from the germline V gene are MNHEY and SMNVEV (reference sequence). The CDR3 extends over 15 amino acids. The CDR3 DNA follows: TGTGCCAGCAGTTTTCGGGCTAGCTCCTACAATGAGCAGTTCTTC. Amino acid sequence: CASSFRASSYNEQFF.

This clonotype turned up a few times. This chain uses TRBV27 with TRBJ1-4, with D possibly matching TRBD1 (6 bases). This CDR3 contains 15 residues. The V end lost 4 bases, the J end lost 7 bases, and 16 bases lay between the germline ends. Per the germline V gene, CDR1 is MNHEY and CDR2 is SMNVEV (reference sequence). The CDR3 region has the DNA TGTGCCAGCAGTTCCCTTGAGGGGGTGGTTGAAAAACTGTTTTTT. Encoded protein: CASSSLEGVVEKLFF.

Only a few counts were recorded for this clonotype. A read error is possible here, since a much larger clone lies one base away. The V call is TRBV2, the J call TRBJ1-2, with D maybe TRBD1 (5 bases). Germline CDR1 is SNHLY and CDR2 is FYNNEI. The CDR3 is 13 residues long. Trimming left V 8 bases short and J 7 bases short, with 17 bases between. The chain's CDR3 is CASSMTDDGGYTF. The CDR3 bases are TGTGCCAGCTCCATGACAGATGACGGTGGCTACACCTTC.

This clonotype was counted only a few times. The rearrangement uses TRBV20-1 and TRBJ1-4; no clear D. The CDR3 length is 14 residues. Trimming cost V 6 bases and J 3 bases, with 14 bases left between them. Germline CDR1 DFQATT, CDR2 SNEGSKA (reference sequence). The CDR3 here is CSASTWQANEKLFF. CDR3 nucleotide sequence: TGCAGTGCCTCGACATGGCAGGCTAATGAAAAACTGTTTTTT.

This clonotype was seen a handful of times. The chain joins TRBV5-5 to TRBJ2-1; a possible D gene is TRBD2 (5 bases). The V gene lost 0 bases and the J gene lost 3 bases, with 13 bases spanning the gap. The CDR3 is 16 residues long. The germline CDR1 and CDR2 sequences are SGHKS and YYEKEE (reference sequence). The CDR3 nucleotides read TGTGCCAGCAGCTTGGGGCTAGCTGTTGGCTACAATGAGCAGTTCTTC. Its protein is CASSLGLAVGYNEQFF.

The sample holds a few counts of this clonotype. This chain joins TRBV19 and TRBJ1-2; 8 bases are a match to TRBD1. The V and J ends lost 5 bases and 4 bases, in that order; junction bases with no gene match: 6. The length of the CDR3 is 14 residues. Germline V gene data show CDR1 as LNHDA and CDR2 as SQIVND (reference sequence). CDR3 protein: CASSADRGGYGYTF. CDR3 DNA sequence: TGTGCCAGTAGTGCCGACAGGGGCGGCTATGGCTACACCTTC.

This clonotype was picked up many times. CDR3 amino acids: CASSSWAGEHEQYF. Written as DNA, the CDR3 is TGTGCCAGCAGTTCTTGGGCAGGGGAACACGAGCAGTACTTC. The chain links TRBV6-1 to TRBJ2-7; a weak D match, TRBD1 (6 bases). Trimming removed 5 bases from V and 5 bases from J, with 16 bases in between. The CDR3 sequence is 14 residues long. Germline CDR1 and CDR2: MNHNS and SASEGT.

At least ten counts were recorded for this clonotype. V and J are TRBV13 and TRBJ2-1, with 10 bases that match TRBD2. CDR3 size: 20 residues. V lost 2 bases to trimming and J lost 1 base; unmatched junction nucleotides: 14. Germline V gives CDR1 PRHDT, CDR2 FYEKMQ (reference sequence). The CDR3 reads CASSLRTQLTSGPSYNEQFF. The CDR3, as DNA: TGTGCCAGCAGCTTAAGAACCCAGTTGACTAGCGGGCCGTCCTACAATGAGCAGTTCTTC.

This clonotype was recorded a few times. V gene TRBV27 combines with J gene TRBJ1-5; D unresolved. The CDR3 runs 14 residues. Germline values: CDR1 MNHEY, CDR2 SMNVEV (reference sequence). V lost 6 bases to trimming and J lost 5 bases, with 14 bases between them. The CDR3 DNA follows: TGTGCCAGCAGCGATCCACCTTACGATCAGCCCCAGCATTTT. Translating gives CASSDPPYDQPQHF.

This clonotype was detected a few times. A much larger clone is a single base away; this may be a read error. This chain uses TRBV6-2 or TRBV6-3 with TRBJ2-7, with D unclear. This CDR3 is built from 14 residues. The germline gives CDR1 MNHEY, CDR2 SVGEGT. V lost 0 bases and J lost 7, with 13 bases in between. The CDR3, as DNA: TGTGCCAGCAGTTACTCCGGCCAGAAGAATGAGCAGTACTTC. Amino acids: CASSYSGQKNEQYF.

This clonotype was seen many times. The rearrangement uses TRBV5-1 and TRBJ2-2; tentative D call: TRBD1 (6 bases). Germline V gene sequence: CDR1 SGHRS, CDR2 YFSETQ. Between the trimmed V and J ends, which lost 4 bases and 1 base, there was a span of 11 bases. The CDR3 is 15 residues long. The CDR3 here is CASSIATGNTGELFF. The CDR3 bases are TGCGCCAGCAGCATAGCGACAGGGAACACCGGGGAGCTGTTTTTT.

This clonotype was seen a handful of times. The CDR3 nucleotides read TGTGCCAGCAGTTTATTCGGGGGGGAGGCGGCTGAAGCTTTCTTT. As protein: CASSLFGGEAAEAFF. The J gene is TRBJ1-1, the V gene TRBV28; D might be TRBD1 (5 bases). Trimming cost V 1 base and J 6 bases, with 15 bases left between them. The CDR3 covers 15 residues. Germline V gives CDR1 MDHEN, CDR2 SYDVKM.

The V call is TRBV6-1, the J call TRBJ2-5; the D call may be TRBD1 or TRBD2 (5 bases each). CDR1 MNHNS and CDR2 SASEGT come from the germline V gene. Trimming left V 5 bases short and J 1 base short, with 14 bases between. The CDR3 contains 15 residues. The CDR3 spells CASSLTGAGQETQYF. CDR3 sequence (DNA): TGTGCCAGCAGTCTGACCGGGGCAGGCCAAGAGACCCAGTACTTC.

This clonotype was observed many times. The chain uses TRBV9 and TRBJ2-1; 9 bases fit TRBD2. Germline loops: CDR1 SGDLS, CDR2 YYNGEE. The V and J ends lost 0 bases and 9 bases, in that order; junction bases with no gene match: 7. The CDR3 has 15 amino acids. This chain's CDR3 is CASSVDGGRAREQFF. DNA of the CDR3: TGTGCCAGCAGCGTAGATGGCGGGAGGGCCCGTGAGCAGTTCTTC. Looking up the rest from reference TRBV9 and TRBJ2-1 gives the full variable domain: DSGVTQTPKHLITATGQRVTLRCSPRSGDLSVYWYQQSLDQGLQFLIQYYNGEERAKGNILERFSAQQFPDLHSELNLSSLELGDSALYFCASSVDGGRAREQFFGPGTRLTVL.

In this sample, this clonotype turned up many times. This sequence joins TRBV28 and TRBJ2-7, with 10 bases fitting TRBD1. This CDR3 contains 15 residues. The V and J ends lost 5 bases and 6 bases, in that order; junction bases with no gene match: 10. CDR1 and CDR2 from the germline V gene are MDHEN and SYDVKM. The CDR3 DNA follows: TGTGCCAGCAGTCCAAACCGGGACAGGGGAAGCGAGCAGTACTTC. Protein: CASSPNRDRGSEQYF.